This record concerns one T cell receptor beta chain sequence. The antigen remains undetermined. Primers for the PCR totalled 60 Vbeta and 13 Jbeta. TCRdb's copy holds only in-frame clones and misses some; the assay was immunoSEQ multiplex PCR. This sample carries approximately 120,000 clones, around 85% of them seen once, and the ten largest clones take 3.5% to 4%. This sample is drawn from a study of cytomegalovirus exposure and HLA in healthy donors. Germline lookup yields CDR1 SGHRS and CDR2 YFSETQ. The CDR3 runs to 12 residues. General observations from the study: A later analysis showed HLA-associated TCR beta chains outstripping equally common others in clonal expansion.

The sequenced sample was PBMCs. The chain joins TRBV5-1 to TRBJ2-5; tentatively, D is TRBD1 (6 bases). The J call may be wrong; the DNA end is better matched by TRBJ2-7. The TCR was taken from a man younger than 30 in good health and CMV-seropositive. The CDR3 sequence: CASRQGDYEQYF. The CDR3 nucleotides are TGCGCCAGCAGACAGGGAGACTACGAGCAGTACTTC.